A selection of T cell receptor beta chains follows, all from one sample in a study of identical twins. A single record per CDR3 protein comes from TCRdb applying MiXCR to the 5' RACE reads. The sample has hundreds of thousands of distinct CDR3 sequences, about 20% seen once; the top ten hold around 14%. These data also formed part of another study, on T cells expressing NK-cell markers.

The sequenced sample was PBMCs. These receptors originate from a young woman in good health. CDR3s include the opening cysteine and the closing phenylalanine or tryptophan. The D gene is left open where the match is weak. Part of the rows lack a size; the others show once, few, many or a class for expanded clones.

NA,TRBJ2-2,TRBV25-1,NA,TGTGCCAGCAGTGAGCAGGGCACGCGGGGGAACACCGGGGAGCTGTTTTTT,CASSEQGTRGNTGELFF
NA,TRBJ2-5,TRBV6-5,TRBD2,TGTGCCAGCAGTTACCCTAGCGGTGGAGAGACCCAGTACTTC,CASSYPSGGETQYF
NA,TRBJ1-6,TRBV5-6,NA,TGTGCCAGCAGCTTTCAACGAGGATCACCCCTCCACTTT,CASSFQRGSPLHF
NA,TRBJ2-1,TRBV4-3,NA,TGCGCCAGCAGCCGAACAGATCTCAATGAGCAGTTCTTC,CASSRTDLNEQFF
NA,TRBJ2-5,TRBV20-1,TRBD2,TGCAGTGCTACCGGACTAGCGGGGGGGCAGCAGACCCAGTACTTC,CSATGLAGGQQTQYF
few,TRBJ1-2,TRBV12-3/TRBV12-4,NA,TGTGCCAGCAGCCGTTTCGGGGAGAACTATGGCTACACCTTC,CASSRFGENYGYTF
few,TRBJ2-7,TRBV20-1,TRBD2,TGCAGTGTCAGAGCTCTAGCGGGGAGCTCCTACGAGCAGTACTTC,CSVRALAGSSYEQYF
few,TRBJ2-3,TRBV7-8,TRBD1,TGTGCCAGCAGCTCAGGGACAGATGCGGATACGCAGTATTTT,CASSSGTDADTQYF
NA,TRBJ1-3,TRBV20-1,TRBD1,TGCAGTGCTCGGGACAGTTCAAAATCTGGAAACACCATATATTTT,CSARDSSKSGNTIYF
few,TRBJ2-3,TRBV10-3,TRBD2,TGTGCCATCAGGCGGGAGGGCGTGACAGATACGCAGTATTTT,CAIRREGVTDTQYF
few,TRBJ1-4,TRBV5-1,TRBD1,TGCGCCAGCGGGACAGGGACTAATGAAAAACTGTTTTTT,CASGTGTNEKLFF
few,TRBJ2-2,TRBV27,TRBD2,TGTGCCAGCACCCTACTAGCGGGAGTCACCGGGGAGCTGTTTTTT,CASTLLAGVTGELFF
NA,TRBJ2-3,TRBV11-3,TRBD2,TGTGCCAGCAGCTTTTCTCTTCGCGGGGGGGCGACAGATACGCAGTATTTT,CASSFSLRGGATDTQYF
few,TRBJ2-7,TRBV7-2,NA,TGTGCCAGCAGCTTAGGTCTCCATTTGGAGCAGTACTTC,CASSLGLHLEQYF
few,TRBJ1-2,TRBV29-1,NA,TGCAGCGTTGGGAGCAGCTCAGCTAACTATGGCTACACCTTC,CSVGSSSANYGYTF
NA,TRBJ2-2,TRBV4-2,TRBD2,TGTGCCAGCAGCCAAGATGGAGCGGGGGGAACCGGGGAGCTGTTTTTT,CASSQDGAGGTGELFF
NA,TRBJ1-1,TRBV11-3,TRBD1,TGTGCCAGCAGCCCGGAGACAGGGCAAGCTTTCTTT,CASSPETGQAFF
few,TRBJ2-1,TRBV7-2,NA,TGTGCCAGCAGCTCCACTGGAGTGGGGAATGAGCAGTTCTTC,CASSSTGVGNEQFF
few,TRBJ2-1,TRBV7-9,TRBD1,TGTGCCAGCAGCTACTACAGGGGGAACTCCTACAATGAGCAGTTCTTC,CASSYYRGNSYNEQFF
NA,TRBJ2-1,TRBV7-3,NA,TGTGCCAGCAGCCCGACTATTACCCATGAGCAGTTCTTC,CASSPTITHEQFF
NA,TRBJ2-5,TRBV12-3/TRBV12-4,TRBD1,TGTGCCAGCAGTTTCGACAGGGTTGCCCAAGAGACCCAGTACTTC,CASSFDRVAQETQYF
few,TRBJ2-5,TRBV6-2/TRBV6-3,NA,TGTGCCAGCAGTTACGTGGGTAGCGAGACCCAGTACTTC,CASSYVGSETQYF
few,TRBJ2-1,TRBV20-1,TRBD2,TGCAGTGCCACCTCTAGCGGGGGGATCTCCTACAATGAGCAGTTCTTC,CSATSSGGISYNEQFF
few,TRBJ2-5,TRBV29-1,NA,TGCAGCGTTGTGGAGGGGGGGCACGAGACCCAGTACTTC,CSVVEGGHETQYF
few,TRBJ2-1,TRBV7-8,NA,TGTGCCAGCAGCCGACCCTCCGGGACGGGTCGAATAGGGTCCTACAATGAGCAGTTCTTC,CASSRPSGTGRIGSYNEQFF
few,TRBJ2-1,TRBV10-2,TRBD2,TGCGCCAGCAGTGTTCAAGCGGGGGGCGAGGAGTTCTTC,CASSVQAGGEEFF